Listed below are T cell receptor beta chains from one sample, sequenced in a study of shared clonotypes between healthy human individuals. The protocol was immunoSEQ multiplex PCR, while the TCRdb copy is restricted to in-frame clones and leaves out a portion. The repertoire has approximately 1.5 million clones, approximately 98% of them found once; the top ten carry approximately 0.45%. Sequenced input: naive CD4+ T cells sorted from blood. The receptors originated from a man aged 30 to 39 in good health. Each CDR3 is given without its conserved first and last residue. The order of the fields is V gene, CDR3 length, clone size, J gene, CDR3 protein. The size of a clone is reported for some rows only, either as once, few or many, or as a class for expanded clones.

>TRBV2|10|NA|TRBJ1-4
ASWATNEKLF
>TRBV11-2|10|NA|TRBJ2-2
ASSSLGGELF
>TRBV5-4|14|NA|TRBJ2-1
ASSSYQGRDYNEQF
>TRBV7-8|12|once|TRBJ1-1
ASSSIGGGTEAF
>TRBV29-1|10|NA|TRBJ2-7
SVGLAGERQY
>TRBV6-1|11|NA|TRBJ1-2
ASSDLIGDGYT
>TRBV4-3|14|NA|TRBJ2-7
ASSQDVGVDSYEQY
>TRBV5-4|13|NA|TRBJ2-3
ASSLEAGSTDTQY
>TRBV6-4|13|NA|TRBJ2-7
ASSEPGTGGNEQY
>TRBV7-2|10|NA|TRBJ1-3
ASSLDGNTIY
>TRBV6-1|10|once|TRBJ2-5
ACRGRRETQY
>TRBV19|12|NA|TRBJ1-5
ASSMGVSNQPQH
>TRBV9|10|NA|TRBJ1-2
ASSRSGFGYT
>TRBV30|11|NA|TRBJ1-5
AWRSGQGQPQH
>TRBV7-2|14|NA|TRBJ2-5
ASSLTSGSGSKTQY
>TRBV7-2|14|NA|TRBJ1-3
ASSFPPGTAGNTIY
>TRBV14|10|NA|TRBJ2-3
ASSQVADTQY
>TRBV18|11|once|TRBJ2-5
ASSLGGEETQY
>TRBV25-1|9|NA|TRBJ2-7
ASSITYEQY
>TRBV7-2|13|NA|TRBJ2-7
ASSLKGAEGYEQY
>TRBV13|14|NA|TRBJ2-5
ASSLGPPGELKTQY
>TRBV29-1|12|NA|TRBJ2-3
SVPSGSNSDTQY
>TRBV25-1|11|NA|TRBJ1-2
ASRQKGQGSYT
>TRBV7-3|11|NA|TRBJ2-1
ASSLRDGSEQF
>TRBV15|15|once|TRBJ2-3
ATSRRTSGRVTDTQY
>TRBV2|12|NA|TRBJ2-2
ASSETRMIGELF
>TRBV6-1|12|NA|TRBJ1-4
ASSEAGRGEKLF
>TRBV27|13|NA|TRBJ2-7
ASSPRGLVTYEQY
>TRBV19|12|NA|TRBJ2-7
ASSTGQYSYEQY
>TRBV5-6|16|NA|TRBJ2-5
ASSLVGSTTRNQETQY
>TRBV6-1|12|NA|TRBJ2-1
ASSERAGDIEQF
>TRBV4-3|13|NA|TRBJ2-1
ASSARQGFIVEQF
>TRBV11-2|12|once|TRBJ2-7
ASSLDRVSYEQY
>TRBV30|9|NA|TRBJ2-7
AWSVMEEQY
>TRBV19|14|once|TRBJ2-7
ASSRDPNQGIYEQY
>TRBV6-6|14|NA|TRBJ2-2
ASSPGQGANTGELF
>TRBV25-1|12|NA|TRBJ2-7
ASRGLAGGGEQY
>TRBV9|13|NA|TRBJ1-2
ASSADQGGRYGYT
>TRBV7-8|13|NA|TRBJ1-4
ASSLQGSQFEKLF
>TRBV30|14|NA|TRBJ2-7
AWIHNLAGGRYEQY
>TRBV18|12|NA|TRBJ2-2
ASSFQGPTGELF
>TRBV5-1|12|NA|TRBJ2-1
ASSLGGLAGEWF
>TRBV2|10|NA|TRBJ1-4
ASSGTGTGLF
>TRBV15|13|NA|TRBJ2-7
ATSRSREPTYEQY
>TRBV6-5|13|NA|TRBJ1-2
ASSLQGANFDGYT
>TRBV7-3|11|NA|TRBJ1-1
ASSAGVVTEAF
>TRBV25-1|13|NA|TRBJ1-1
ASSGPLTRDGEAF
>TRBV19|11|NA|TRBJ2-3
ASEKANTDTQY
>TRBV7-2|13|NA|TRBJ2-1
ASSLASRLNNEQF
>TRBV19|15|NA|TRBJ2-7
ASSPFPASGSSYEQY
>TRBV11-2|13|NA|TRBJ1-1
ASSLRGQGSTEAF
>TRBV29-1|12|NA|TRBJ2-3
SVVMGTVPDTQY
>TRBV5-6|14|NA|TRBJ2-7
ASSLYSQGVSHEQY